Each of the 9 T cell receptor beta chains below was sequenced from the same sample in a study of cytomegalovirus exposure and HLA in healthy donors. This PCR relied on a set of 60 Vbeta primers and 13 Jbeta primers. Generated by immunoSEQ multiplex PCR, the TCRdb table keeps only in-frame clones and is missing some. The sample contains approximately 210,000 clones, roughly 77% of which appear only once. The material sequenced was PBMCs. Receptors originate from a woman between 45 and 65 years old in good health and CMV-seronegative.

The V gene is TRBV6-6, the J gene TRBJ1-3; D may be TRBD1 (6 bases). V was pared by 7 bases and J by 0 bases, with 16 bases between. This CDR3 has 16 residues. Germline-derived CDR1 and CDR2 are MNHNY and SVGAGI (reference sequence). The CDR3, as DNA: TGTGCCAGCAACCAGGGGAGTGTGCTCTCTGGAAACACCATATATTTT. Translating gives CASNQGSVLSGNTIYF.

V gene TRBV5-6 combines with J gene TRBJ2-5; 8 nucleotides agree with TRBD2. The V gene's germline CDR1 is SGHDT and CDR2 YYEEEE. The junction had 9 bases not matched to a gene; V was cut back by 0 bases and J by 5 bases. CDR3 length: 16 residues. DNA for the CDR3: TGTGCCAGCAGCTTGGGGACGGGAGGGGGTGTCGAGACCCAGTACTTC. Protein sequence: CASSLGTGGGVETQYF.

The chain carries TRBV9 and TRBJ1-2, with 8 positions matching TRBD1. Trimming took 0 bases from V and 4 from J; bases not matched to a gene: 14. The CDR3 is made up of 18 amino acids. Germline assignment: CDR1 SGDLS and CDR2 YYNGEE. The DNA for the CDR3 is TGTGCCAGCAGCGTAGGGATGCCAAGGACAGGGATATTCTATGGCTACACCTTC. This gives the protein CASSVGMPRTGIFYGYTF.

The chain links TRBV14 to TRBJ2-1, with 7 bases that match TRBD2. The CDR3 length is 15 residues. Germline CDR1 is SGHDN and CDR2 is FVKESK. Unmatched junction bases numbered 8, after V lost 2 bases and J lost 7 bases. The CDR3 DNA reads TGTGCCAGCAGCCAAAATCTAGCGGAGGGTAATGAGCAGTTCTTC. It specifies CASSQNLAEGNEQFF.

The rearrangement joins TRBV29-1 to TRBJ2-3, with a tentative D call TRBD2 (7 bases). CDR3 length: 18 residues. V was cut by 3 bases and J by 2 bases, with 24 bases left in between. Per germline, CDR1 SQVTM and CDR2 ANQGSEA. The CDR3 spells CSVDSTAGAALLTDTQYF. CDR3 coding DNA: TGCAGCGTTGATTCAACGGCGGGGGCCGCCTTACTCACAGATACGCAGTATTTT.

V and J are TRBV7-2 and TRBJ1-1, with TRBD1 matching 7 bases. Germline lookup yields CDR1 SGHTA and CDR2 FQGNSA. The CDR3 totals 12 residues. The V segment lost 3 bases and the J segment 7 bases; nucleotides outside the gene matches: 2. DNA of the CDR3: TGTGCCAGCAGCTTTAGACAGGGTGAAGCTTTCTTT. Translation: CASSFRQGEAFF.

This clone was recorded a few times. This CDR3 is CASSPSGGAGSYEQYF. The CDR3 nucleotides are TGCGCCAGCAGCCCCTCCGGGGGGGCAGGCTCCTACGAGCAGTACTTC. The chain has TRBV5-1 and TRBJ2-7; 8 bases match TRBD2. V was clipped by 4 bases and J by 0 bases; unmatched bases: 9. The CDR3 has 16 residues. The germline CDR1 and CDR2 sequences are SGHRS and YFSETQ.

The CDR3 nucleotides read TGTGCCAGCAGCCCTACAGGGGGCAACACTGAAGCTTTCTTT. Protein sequence: CASSPTGGNTEAFF. V is TRBV5-6 and J is TRBJ1-1; 9 bases align to TRBD1. The CDR3 is made up of 14 amino acids. J was trimmed by 2 bases and V by 4 bases; bases with no gene match: 3. Germline assignment: CDR1 SGHDT and CDR2 YYEEEE. The full variable domain, in which reference TRBV5-6 and TRBJ1-1 provide the parts outside the CDR3, is DAGVTQSPTHLIKTRGQQVTLRCSPKSGHDTVSWYQQALGQGPQFIFQYYEEEERQRGNFPDRFSGHQFPNYSSELNVNALLLGDSALYLCASSPTGGNTEAFFGQGTRLTVV.

V is TRBV4-1 and J is TRBJ1-2, with 7 nucleotides matching TRBD1. Germline CDR1 MGHRA, CDR2 YSYEKL. V shed 0 bases, J shed 0 bases, and the junction held 7 bases outside the gene matches. The CDR3 spans 17 residues. CDR3 nucleotide sequence: TGCGCCAGCAGCCAAGAGGAGTCAACAGGGGCTAACTATGGCTACACCTTC. Its translation: CASSQEESTGANYGYTF.